The 4 T cell receptor beta chains reported below all come from one sample, sequenced in a study of vaccination and CD4 T cells after COVID-19. Cultured CD4+ T cells had their DNA profiled by the Oncomine TCR Beta short-read assay. TCRdb independently ran MiXCR on the PCR reads; one entry per CDR3 protein. The data hold 10,000 to 15,000 distinct CDR3 sequences, with roughly 50% observed a single time. No antigens are known for them. Regarding treatment: roughly 11-day PBMC culture with coronavirus spike peptide pools or control peptides (ViraFEST assay). Sequencing was done on a sample of CD4+ T cells from blood, cultured in vitro. The receptors derive from a human donor who had recovered from COVID-19.

The chain recombines TRBV19 with TRBJ1-6, with a tentative D call TRBD1 (6 bases). Deletions cut 5 bases from V and 8 bases from J, with 10 bases between. The CDR3 is made up of 13 amino acids. Germline CDR1 LNHDA, CDR2 SQIVND (reference sequence). The CDR3 DNA reads as TGTGCCAGTAGTTACCAGGGGCATTCACCCCTCCACTTT. Residues: CASSYQGHSPLHF.

This chain joins TRBV5-4 and TRBJ2-3; D perhaps matches TRBD1 (6 bases). V lost 0 bases, J lost 7 bases, and 15 bases lay in between. CDR3 size: 15 residues. CDR1 SGHNT and CDR2 YYREEE come from the germline V gene (reference sequence). The CDR3 DNA reads TGTGCCAGCAGCTTGGGGCAGGGGCTGGGTAATACGCAGTATTTT. Translation gives CASSLGQGLGNTQYF. The full variable domain, in which reference TRBV5-4 and TRBJ2-3 provide the parts outside the CDR3, is ETGVTQSPTHLIKTRGQQVTLRCSSQSGHNTVSWYQQALGQGPQFIFQYYREEENGRGNFPPRFSGLQFPNYSSELNVNALELDDSALYLCASSLGQGLGNTQYFGPGTRLTVL.

This clonotype was seen only once. The chain recombines TRBV28 with TRBJ2-5, with D tentatively TRBD1 (6 bases). This CDR3 contains 18 residues. The V and J ends lost 2 bases and 0 bases respectively, with 19 bases between them. Germline lookup yields CDR1 MDHEN and CDR2 SYDVKM. The CDR3 DNA is TGTGCCAGCAGTTTAATAGAGGCGGCAGGGGCAAACCAAGAGACCCAGTACTTC. Amino acids: CASSLIEAAGANQETQYF.

The chain couples TRBV6-1 to TRBJ2-1; 7 bases match TRBD1. The CDR3 runs to 15 residues. V trimming: 4 bases; J trimming: 2 bases; junction bases outside the gene matches: 5. Germline assignment: CDR1 MNHNS and CDR2 SASEGT. The DNA for the CDR3 is TGTGCCAGCAGTGGACGGGACAGACCCTACAATGAGCAGTTCTTC. This codes for CASSGRDRPYNEQFF.